The rows below give T cell receptor beta chains drawn from one sample of a study of Graves' ophthalmopathy and Graves' hyperthyroidism. TCRdb reprocessed the multiplex PCR reads via MiXCR and lists one record per CDR3 protein. The sample has about 400,000 distinct CDR3 sequences, more than 20% seen once. Sequences were obtained from peripheral blood. The receptors here all came from a woman aged 18-35 years with stable Graves' hyperthyroidism. The CDR3 runs from the conserved cysteine through the conserved F or W. The order of the fields is J gene, D gene, V gene, CDR3 length, CDR3 protein. The D gene is left open where the match is weak.

>TRBJ1-2|.|TRBV12-3/TRBV12-4|15
CASSFTTESNYGYTF
>TRBJ1-6|.|TRBV30|13
CAWNPSTPRPLHF
>TRBJ1-1|.|TRBV4-2|16
CASSQDVVQGNTEAFF
>TRBJ2-2|.|TRBV20-1|15
CSAESGGKNTGELFF
>TRBJ1-2|TRBD1|TRBV28|13
CASGLRGERGYTF
>TRBJ1-5|.|TRBV27|16
CASSLMGGDSNQPQHF
>TRBJ1-1|TRBD1|TRBV15|16
CATSRGPQGAHAEAFF
>TRBJ2-2|.|TRBV5-1|14
CASRVTRNTGELFF
>TRBJ2-7|TRBD1|TRBV20-1|16
CSARGGIRTGRYEQYF
>TRBJ1-2|.|TRBV12-3/TRBV12-4|11
CASSSRGGYTF
>TRBJ2-7|.|TRBV28|14
CASSPPSGSYEQYF
>TRBJ2-7|.|TRBV7-3|15
CASSLDERLANEQYF
>TRBJ2-7|TRBD1|TRBV18|15
CASSRGQGATYEQYF
>TRBJ1-5|.|TRBV19|12
CASSKGLQPQHF
>TRBJ1-5|.|TRBV28|15
CASSLWSGRGQPQHF
>TRBJ1-2|TRBD1|TRBV29-1|17
CSVASTGSGGSSYGYTF
>TRBJ1-6|TRBD1|TRBV20-1|16
CSARTAPGTGYSPLHF
>TRBJ2-7|TRBD2|TRBV5-1|15
CASSSTTSGSYEQYF
>TRBJ1-2|TRBD1|TRBV20-1|16
CSARGIGTGANYGYTF
>TRBJ2-6|TRBD1|TRBV11-2|17
CASTPGQGASGANVLTF
>TRBJ1-1|.|TRBV19|17
CASSRLQGRGRDTEAFF
>TRBJ1-5|.|TRBV12-3/TRBV12-4|16
CASSGNQGYSSQPQHF
>TRBJ2-7|TRBD1|TRBV13|16
CASSRYPGTGGHEQYF
>TRBJ2-5|.|TRBV7-2|14
CASSQPPQQETQYF
>TRBJ2-5|.|TRBV20-1|13
CSAATWARETQYF
>TRBJ2-7|.|TRBV12-3/TRBV12-4|13
CASTPQGTYEQYF
>TRBJ2-5|.|TRBV10-3|14
CATSRESSQETQYF
>TRBJ2-2|TRBD2|TRBV6-1|15
CASSEGTSSSGELFF
>TRBJ1-2|.|TRBV4-1|15
CASSQEGPADYGYTF
>TRBJ1-1|TRBD1|TRBV20-1|14
CSVLRQGVGTEAFF
>TRBJ1-1|.|TRBV7-9|10
CASSSTEAFF
>TRBJ2-7|.|TRBV12-3/TRBV12-4|13
CASSWASSYEQYF
>TRBJ2-7|.|TRBV3-1|13
CASSQRGTYEQYF
>TRBJ2-7|TRBD1|TRBV6-5|14
CASSITGVDYEQYF
>TRBJ1-1|.|TRBV27|15
CASSLQGNFGSEAFF
>TRBJ2-7|.|TRBV28|12
CASSQDAYEQYF
>TRBJ1-6|.|TRBV6-5|14
CASSYWTLYSPLHF
>TRBJ2-2|TRBD1|TRBV6-1|14
CASGWTGFTGELFF
>TRBJ1-1|.|TRBV12-3/TRBV12-4|14
CASSPTGGSTEAFF
>TRBJ1-5|TRBD1|TRBV6-1|16
CASSEWTGAANQPQHF
>TRBJ1-2|TRBD1|TRBV28|16
CASRGGTGRRVYGYTF